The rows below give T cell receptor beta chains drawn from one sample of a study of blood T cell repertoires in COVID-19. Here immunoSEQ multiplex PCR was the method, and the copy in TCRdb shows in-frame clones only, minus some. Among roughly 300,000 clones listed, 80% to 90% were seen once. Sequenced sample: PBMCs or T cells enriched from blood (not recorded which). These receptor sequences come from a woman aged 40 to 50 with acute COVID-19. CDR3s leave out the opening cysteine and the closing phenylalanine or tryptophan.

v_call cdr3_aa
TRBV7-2 ASSLDRASGNTIY
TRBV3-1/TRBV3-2 ASSQDQGPYEQY
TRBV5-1 ASSLTGINTNEKLF
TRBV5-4 ASRVDRVAYEQY
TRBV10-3 AISESSRTGPRGEQF
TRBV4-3 ASSQERTGGLGEQF
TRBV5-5 ASSVTSGRNLPEQF
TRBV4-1 ASSQDIGLPYEQY
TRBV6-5 ATSRGSNTEAF
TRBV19 ASSRGWATNEKLF
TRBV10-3 AISEGEEGALGYT